One sample yielded the 32 T cell receptor beta chains listed below, sequenced in a study of blood T cell repertoires in COVID-19. Profiled with immunoSEQ multiplex PCR; TCRdb holds only in-frame clones, not every one. The profile shows about 43,000 clones, around 80% of them singletons. The sample taken for sequencing was peripheral blood. The receptors stem from an elderly man in a cohort sampled during active COVID-19.

This chain uses TRBV27 with TRBJ1-2, with 7 bases that match TRBD1. Germline-derived CDR1 and CDR2 are MNHEY and SMNVEV (reference sequence). Trimming cost V 4 bases and J 4 bases; bases outside gene matches: 6. This CDR3 has 14 amino acids. The CDR3 is CASSSQNRGYGYTF. DNA for the CDR3: TGTGCCAGCAGTTCACAGAACAGGGGCTATGGCTACACCTTC.

V is TRBV5-1 and J is TRBJ1-6; D unresolved. The CDR3 loop spans 15 amino acids. Trimming took off 5 bases at V and 3 bases at J, with 12 bases between the two ends. The germline V gene has CDR1 SGHRS and CDR2 YFSETQ. In DNA form, the CDR3 reads TGCGCCAGCAGACCCACAGAGAACTATAATTCACCCCTCCACTTT. It yields the protein CASRPTENYNSPLHF.

The genes are TRBV13 and TRBJ2-3; TRBD2 matches at 9 bases. V shed 3 bases, J shed 3 bases, and the junction held 7 bases outside the gene matches. Germline V lookup: CDR1 PRHDT, CDR2 FYEKMQ (reference sequence). The CDR3 is made up of 16 amino acids. In nucleotides, the CDR3 is TGTGCCAGCAGCTTGGGACTAGCCGGGACGACAGATACGCAGTATTTT. Encoded protein: CASSLGLAGTTDTQYF.

V and J are TRBV7-2 and TRBJ2-3; D is unclear. This CDR3 contains 13 residues. V was shortened by 0 bases and J by 6 bases, with 7 bases between the two germline ends. The germline gives CDR1 SGHTA, CDR2 FQGNSA. CDR3 region: CASSLAPRDTQYF. The CDR3, as DNA: TGTGCCAGCAGCTTAGCCCCTAGGGATACGCAGTATTTT. Drawing the rest from reference TRBV7-2 and TRBJ2-3, the complete variable domain is GAGVSQSPSNKVTEKGKDVELRCDPISGHTALYWYRQSLGQGLEFLIYFQGNSAPDKSGLPSDRFSAERTGGSVSTLTIQRTQQEDSAVYLCASSLAPRDTQYFGPGTRLTVL.

The chain combines TRBV6-5 with TRBJ1-5, with D unresolved. CDR1 is MNHEY, CDR2 SVGAGI, per germline. The CDR3 consists of 15 residues. V was shortened by 4 bases and J by 0 bases, with 10 bases between the two germline ends. CDR3: CASSLGYSSNQPQHF. In nucleotides, the CDR3 is TGTGCCAGCAGTTTGGGCTACAGTAGCAATCAGCCCCAGCATTTT.

The chain is built from TRBV28 and TRBJ1-2, with TRBD1 matching over 7 bases. The length of the CDR3 is 13 residues. The ends lost 5 bases at V and 4 bases at J; junction bases unmatched: 4. The germline gives CDR1 MDHEN, CDR2 SYDVKM. In nucleotides, the CDR3 is TGTGCCAGCAGTCCGTGGGACAGCTATGGCTACACCTTC. Translation gives CASSPWDSYGYTF.

The chain's CDR3 is CASSQDTASLAREQYF. CDR3 sequence (DNA): TGCGCCAGCAGCCAAGATACGGCTAGCCTAGCTAGGGAGCAGTACTTC. J is TRBJ2-7 and V is TRBV4-3, with D tentatively TRBD2 (5 bases). Trimming stripped 0 bases from V and 7 bases from J, with 19 bases between. The CDR3 consists of 16 residues. CDR1 and CDR2 (germline): LGHNA, YSLEER.

This chain uses TRBV18 with TRBJ1-1; 8 bases map to TRBD1. The germline V gene has CDR1 KGHSH and CDR2 LQKENI. The CDR3 covers 16 residues. J lost 1 base, V lost 6 bases, and 10 bases had no gene match. The CDR3 here is CASSGRRGLENTEAFF. DNA of the CDR3: TGTGCCAGCTCGGGGCGCAGGGGGCTTGAGAACACTGAAGCTTTCTTT.

The CDR3 is CATGLAENTGELFF. CDR3 in DNA: TGTGCCACCGGACTAGCGGAGAACACCGGGGAGCTGTTTTTT. The chain recombines TRBV10-3 with TRBJ2-2; 10 bases align to TRBD2. The V gene's germline CDR1 is ENHRY and CDR2 SYGVKD. This CDR3 comprises 14 residues. The V and J ends lost 10 bases and 1 base, in that order; junction bases with no gene match: 3.

The chain links TRBV7-2 to TRBJ2-7; the D is unclear. The germline gives CDR1 SGHTA, CDR2 FQGNSA. There are 15 residues in the CDR3. The V gene lost 0 bases and the J gene lost 0 bases, with 9 bases spanning the gap. Here the CDR3 DNA reads TGTGCCAGCAGCTTAGCGGGTCGGAGCTCCTACGAGCAGTACTTC. Translation gives CASSLAGRSSYEQYF.

The chain is built from TRBV4-1 and TRBJ2-7; 12 positions agree with TRBD2. Germline V gene sequence: CDR1 MGHRA, CDR2 YSYEKL. The ends lost 6 bases at V and 4 bases at J; junction bases unmatched: 7. This CDR3 has 15 residues. The CDR3 sequence: CASSYRTSGMYEQYF. The CDR3 DNA reads TGCGCCAGCAGTTACAGGACTAGCGGGATGTACGAGCAGTACTTC.

This clone was counted a few times. The rearrangement joins TRBV3-1 (or the pseudogene TRBV3-2) to TRBJ2-7, with TRBD2 matching 8 bases. V shed 3 bases, J shed 7 bases, and the junction held 8 bases outside the gene matches. The germline V gene has CDR1 LGHDT and CDR2 YNNKEL (reference sequence). The CDR3 length is 14 residues. The CDR3 bases are TGTGCCAGCAGCCATCGGGGGGGCGCGGGGGAGCAGTACTTC. It is translated as CASSHRGGAGEQYF.

The V gene is TRBV23-1, the J gene TRBJ2-4, with a possible D match to TRBD1 (5 bases). TRBV23-1 belongs to the ORF category, with a function that is uncertain. V was trimmed by 6 bases and J by 2 bases, leaving 17 bases between them. This CDR3 has 16 amino acids. The CDR3, as DNA: TGCGCCAGCAGGTGTGGGGCCGGAGACCCCAAAAACATTCAGTACTTC. Amino acids: CASRCGAGDPKNIQYF.

J is TRBJ1-2 and V is TRBV28; weak D call: TRBD1 (6 bases). Germline CDR1 and CDR2: MDHEN and SYDVKM. With 7 bases removed from V and 8 bases from J, the gap between germline ends came to 23 bases. The CDR3 is 15 amino acids. This CDR3 reads CASTPPGARGRGYTF. The CDR3 DNA is TGTGCCAGCACCCCCCCCGGGGCCAGGGGACGAGGCTACACCTTC.

The CDR3 here is CASSRQRADTEAFF. For the CDR3, the DNA is TGTGCCAGCAGTCGACAGCGGGCTGACACTGAAGCTTTCTTT. The rearrangement joins TRBV6-6 to TRBJ1-1; D may be TRBD1 (5 bases). Germline CDR1 and CDR2: MNHNY and SVGAGI (reference sequence). Trimming stripped 5 bases from V and 3 bases from J, with 13 bases between. The CDR3 is 14 residues long.

The CDR3 protein is CASGYTGTGRWTEAFF. The CDR3, as DNA: TGTGCTAGTGGTTATACCGGGACAGGGCGGTGGACTGAAGCTTTCTTT. The V call is TRBV12-5, the J call TRBJ1-1, with TRBD1 matching over 9 bases. CDR1 is LGHNT and CDR2 is FRNRAP in the germline V gene. V shed 4 bases and J 5 bases; nucleotides not matched to a gene: 11. The CDR3 sequence is 16 residues long.

The V and J genes are TRBV5-1 and TRBJ1-1; D may be TRBD1 (5 bases). The CDR3 spans 16 residues. V was shortened by 4 bases and J by 0 bases, with 16 bases between the two germline ends. Germline CDR1 and CDR2: SGHRS and YFSETQ. CDR3 protein: CASSVKGGTVNTEAFF. The CDR3 coding sequence is TGCGCCAGCAGCGTAAAAGGCGGGACGGTGAACACTGAAGCTTTCTTT.

V gene TRBV19 combines with J gene TRBJ2-5, with no clear D. Trimming pared 5 bases from V and 4 bases from J, leaving 11 bases between. The germline V gene encodes CDR1 LNHDA and CDR2 SQIVND (reference sequence). CDR3 length equals 13 residues. In DNA, the CDR3 is TGTGCCAGTAGTCCTGTTTTGTCAGAGACCCAGTACTTC. It yields the protein CASSPVLSETQYF.

V and J are TRBV11-2 and TRBJ2-1, with 12 bases matching TRBD2. This CDR3 is 16 amino acids long. The germline V gene has CDR1 SGHAT and CDR2 FQNNGV. Trimming at V came to 5 bases and at J to 2 bases, leaving 4 bases not matched to a gene. The CDR3: CASSRRTSGTYNEQFF. The CDR3 coding sequence is TGTGCCAGCAGCCGTCGGACTAGCGGGACCTACAATGAGCAGTTCTTC. The full variable domain, rest sourced from reference TRBV11-2 and TRBJ2-1, is EAGVAQSPRYKIIEKRQSVAFWCNPISGHATLYWYQQILGQGPKLLIQFQNNGVVDDSQLPKDRFSAERLKGVDSTLKIQPAKLEDSAVYLCASSRRTSGTYNEQFFGPGTRLTVL.

The rearrangement uses TRBV6-5 and TRBJ1-2; 11 nucleotides line up with TRBD1. This CDR3 has 15 residues. Germline CDR1 is MNHEY and CDR2 is SVGAGI. V trimming: 4 bases; J trimming: 7 bases; junction bases outside the gene matches: 8. The CDR3 DNA sequence: TGTGCCAGCAGTTCGGGGGGACAGGGGGTTGGTGGCTACACCTTC. It encodes CASSSGGQGVGGYTF.

This chain connects TRBV5-1 to TRBJ2-3, with D perhaps matching TRBD1 (6 bases). The germline V gene has CDR1 SGHRS and CDR2 YFSETQ. The V gene lost 4 bases and the J gene lost 5 bases, with 8 bases spanning the gap. This CDR3 region has 12 residues. CDR3 DNA: TGCGCCAGCAGCGGACAGTTAGATACGCAGTATTTT. It translates to CASSGQLDTQYF.

The chain uses TRBV11-2 and TRBJ2-1; TRBD2 is a possible D gene (7 bases). Germline loops: CDR1 SGHAT, CDR2 FQNNGV. The CDR3 has 14 amino acids. V was pared by 1 base and J by 8 bases, with 12 bases between. The CDR3 nucleotides are TGTGCCAGCAGCTTAGTGGGGGGGCTGGATGAGCAGTTCTTC. Translation: CASSLVGGLDEQFF.

This clone has more than one count but fewer than ten. The V gene is TRBV7-2, the J gene TRBJ1-5, with a possible D match to TRBD1 (6 bases). Looked up from germline, CDR1 is SGHTA and CDR2 is FQGNSA. This CDR3 spans 15 amino acids. V dropped 5 bases and J dropped 3 bases, with 14 bases sitting between them. In DNA, the CDR3 is TGTGCCAGCAGCCCAGCGGGGGGCTCCAATCAGCCCCAGCATTTT. It translates to CASSPAGGSNQPQHF.

V is TRBV7-8 and J is TRBJ2-5; tentative D call: TRBD1 (5 bases). The V and J ends lost 1 base and 0 bases respectively, with 9 bases between them. CDR1 is SGHVS, CDR2 FQNEAQ, per germline. This CDR3 comprises 15 residues. CDR3 loop: CASSLGRVNQETQYF. The CDR3 nucleotides read TGTGCCAGCAGCTTAGGCAGGGTGAACCAAGAGACCCAGTACTTC.

The rearrangement joins TRBV27 to TRBJ2-2, with 14 bases identical to TRBD2. CDR3 length: 18 amino acids. Germline loops: CDR1 MNHEY, CDR2 SMNVEV (reference sequence). The V segment lost 2 bases and the J segment 4 bases; nucleotides outside the gene matches: 6. Here the CDR3 reads CASSLRGLAGVSTGELFF. The CDR3 coding sequence is TGTGCCAGCAGTTTACGGGGACTAGCGGGAGTGAGCACCGGGGAGCTGTTTTTT.

V usage is TRBV16 and J usage is TRBJ2-1; tentatively, D is TRBD1 (6 bases). The CDR3 has 14 residues. Trimming took off 4 bases at V and 4 bases at J, with 11 bases between the two ends. Germline CDR1 reads KGHSY; CDR2 reads FQNENV. The CDR3 region has the DNA TGTGCCAGCAGCCGAGTGGGGGCTTACAATGAGCAGTTCTTC. Translated: CASSRVGAYNEQFF.

The rearrangement links TRBV5-1 to TRBJ2-1, with TRBD1 matching 9 bases. V shed 7 bases and J 7 bases; nucleotides not matched to a gene: 6. The CDR3 covers 13 residues. Germline lookup yields CDR1 SGHRS and CDR2 YFSETQ. CDR3 sequence (DNA): TGCGCCAGCGGAGGACAGGGGAGTAATGAGCAGTTCTTC. Translation: CASGGQGSNEQFF.

The V and J genes are TRBV7-2 and TRBJ2-7; 11 bases match TRBD2. V shed 0 bases, J shed 4 bases, and the junction held 11 bases outside the gene matches. CDR3 length equals 18 residues. Per germline, CDR1 SGHTA and CDR2 FQGNSA. In DNA form, the CDR3 reads TGTGCCAGCAGCTTAGCAGCTTATAGCGGGAGGGAAATATACGAGCAGTACTTC. It codes for CASSLAAYSGREIYEQYF.

J is TRBJ2-1 and V is TRBV7-6; TRBD2 matches at 8 bases. The CDR3 runs 16 residues. In germline, CDR1 is SGHVS, CDR2 FNYEAQ. The J segment lost 6 bases and the V segment lost 5 bases, leaving 12 bases of the junction unmatched. In nucleotides, the CDR3 is TGTGCCAGCAGCCCCACCAAGCGGGGGAGGAGCAATGAGCAGTTCTTC. It translates to CASSPTKRGRSNEQFF.

V usage is TRBV6-6 and J usage is TRBJ2-4, with D tentatively TRBD2 (6 bases). V dropped 6 bases and J dropped 0 bases, with 27 bases sitting between them. The CDR3 spans 20 residues. The germline gives CDR1 MNHNY, CDR2 SVGAGI (reference sequence). The CDR3 sequence: CASSPTRGLKLFLAKNIQYF. CDR3 DNA sequence: TGTGCCAGCAGCCCAACTCGGGGGTTGAAACTTTTCCTAGCCAAAAACATTCAGTACTTC.

This rearrangement joins TRBV18 to TRBJ2-3, with 9 nucleotides matching TRBD2. CDR1 KGHSH and CDR2 LQKENI come from the germline V gene. CDR3 length: 15 amino acids. The J segment lost 2 bases and the V segment lost 3 bases, leaving 3 bases of the junction unmatched. As DNA, the CDR3 is TGTGCCAGCTCACCTAGCGGGAGCCCCACAGATACGCAGTATTTT. Translated: CASSPSGSPTDTQYF.

This clone has at least ten counts. The J gene is TRBJ1-3, the V gene TRBV5-1, with 7 positions matching TRBD1. V lost 0 bases to trimming and J lost 0 bases; unmatched junction nucleotides: 6. Per germline, CDR1 SGHRS and CDR2 YFSETQ. This CDR3 has 17 residues. CDR3 DNA sequence: TGCGCCAGCAGCTTGGGGTCCGGGACAGCCTCTGGAAACACCATATATTTT. It encodes CASSLGSGTASGNTIYF. The variable domain in full, with the rest retrieved from reference TRBV5-1 and TRBJ1-3, is KAGVTQTPRYLIKTRGQQVTLSCSPISGHRSVSWYQQTPGQGLQFLFEYFSETQRNKGNFPGRFSGRQFSNSRSEMNVSTLELGDSALYLCASSLGSGTASGNTIYFGEGSWLTVV.